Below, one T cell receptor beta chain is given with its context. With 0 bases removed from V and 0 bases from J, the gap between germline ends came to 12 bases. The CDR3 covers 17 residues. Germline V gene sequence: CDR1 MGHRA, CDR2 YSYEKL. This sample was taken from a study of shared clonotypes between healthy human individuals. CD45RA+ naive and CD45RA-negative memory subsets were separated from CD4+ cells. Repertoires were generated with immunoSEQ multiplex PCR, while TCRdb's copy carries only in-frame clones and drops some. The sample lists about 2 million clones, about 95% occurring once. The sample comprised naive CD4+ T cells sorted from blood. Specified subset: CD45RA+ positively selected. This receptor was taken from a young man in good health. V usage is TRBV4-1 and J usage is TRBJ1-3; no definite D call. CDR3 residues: CASSQDGVTYSGNTIYF. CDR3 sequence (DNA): TGCGCCAGCAGCCAAGATGGGGTGACATACTCTGGAAACACCATATATTTT.